This T cell receptor (beta chain) came from a study of blood T cell repertoires in COVID-19. Per the original data handling: Nucleated cell counts were estimated from reference gene primer amplification. Method: immunoSEQ multiplex PCR; TCRdb's copy keeps in-frame clones and lacks some. The V and J calls and clone size were taken over from that table, and D and trimming were inferred from the DNA. The table includes some 250,000 clones, 80% to 85% detected once. The clonotype was recovered from a woman in her sixties or seventies with active or convalescent COVID-19. Sequences were obtained from peripheral blood.

CDR3 DNA: TGCGCCAGCAGCTCGGCCGGGACAGGGCGGGCTGAAGCTTTCTTT. Translated, it gives CASSSAGTGRAEAFF. V and J are TRBV5-1 and TRBJ1-1; 9 bases match TRBD1. Germline CDR1 is SGHRS and CDR2 is YFSETQ. The CDR3 extends over 15 amino acids. The J segment lost 6 bases and the V segment lost 3 bases, leaving 9 bases of the junction unmatched.